The 18 T cell receptor beta chains listed next were all sequenced from one sample in a study of CD8 T cells in ankylosing spondylitis. Each CDR3 protein is one row after TCRdb ran MiXCR on the 5' RACE reads. Counted here are around 180,000 distinct CDR3 sequences, approximately 18% occurring once; the ten biggest clones make up around 4%. Material for sequencing was blood, either unsorted or a sorted T cell fraction (not recorded which). Receptors originate from a male donor aged 10 to 30 with ankylosing spondylitis or in good health (not recorded which).

This clonotype was picked up many times. The chain combines TRBV5-1 with TRBJ2-1; 9 nucleotides agree with TRBD2. Looked up from germline, CDR1 is SGHRS and CDR2 is YFSETQ. V trimming: 4 bases; J trimming: 7 bases; junction bases outside the gene matches: 9. The CDR3 contains 15 residues. CDR3 protein: CASSDTGTSSNEQFF. The CDR3 nucleotides are TGCGCCAGCAGCGACACCGGGACTAGCAGTAATGAGCAGTTCTTC.

This chain joins TRBV6-1 and TRBJ2-3, with a tentative D call TRBD2 (6 bases). The CDR3 length is 15 residues. Trimming removed 6 bases at V and 0 bases at J, with 13 bases between. The germline V gene encodes CDR1 MNHNS and CDR2 SASEGT. CDR3: CASRPGDLSTDTQYF. The CDR3 DNA follows: TGTGCCAGCAGGCCGGGGGACCTTAGCACAGATACGCAGTATTTT.

This clonotype was counted at least ten times. This chain links TRBV6-2 or TRBV6-3 with TRBJ2-5, with D tentatively TRBD2 (6 bases). The CDR3 is 15 residues long. Per the germline V gene, CDR1 is MNHEY and CDR2 is SVGEGT. V was shortened by 5 bases and J by 5 bases, with 18 bases between the two germline ends. The CDR3 here is CASSPRDSLGETQYF. CDR3 in DNA: TGTGCCAGCAGTCCCCGGGACTCACTGGGGGAGACCCAGTACTTC.

This clonotype has at least ten counts. The junction departs from the called germline gene at one end, perhaps through a read error. The chain combines TRBV4-1 with TRBJ2-3, with 8 bases lining up with TRBD2. The CDR3 runs to 12 residues. Looked up from germline, CDR1 is MGHRA and CDR2 is YSYEKL. CDR3 sequence reads: CASSQLGTRPRF. Here the CDR3 DNA reads TGCGCCAGCAGCCAACTCGGGACTAGGCCCCGTTTT.

This clonotype was observed many times. The rearrangement uses TRBV29-1 and TRBJ2-1; 10 bases are a match to TRBD2. With 4 bases clipped from V and 7 bases from J, the junction kept 10 bases outside the gene matches. Germline assignment: CDR1 SQVTM and CDR2 ANQGSEA. This CDR3 is 15 amino acids long. The CDR3 coding sequence is TGCAGCGTTGCCGGCGAGCGGGAGGGCCCGAATGAGCAGTTCTTC. This sequence encodes CSVAGEREGPNEQFF.

This clonotype has at least ten counts. V usage is TRBV11-2 and J usage is TRBJ2-1; D gene uncertain. Germline V gene sequence: CDR1 SGHAT, CDR2 FQNNGV. The length of the CDR3 is 15 residues. V lost 6 bases, J lost 5 bases, and 17 bases lay in between. This chain's CDR3 is CASSNARNRNNEQFF. CDR3 nucleotide sequence: TGTGCCAGCAGTAACGCGAGGAATCGCAACAATGAGCAGTTCTTC.

At least ten counts were recorded for this clonotype. The chain uses TRBV28 and TRBJ2-1; the D gene is possibly TRBD1 (5 bases). Germline lookup yields CDR1 MDHEN and CDR2 SYDVKM. Trimming pared 8 bases from V and 7 bases from J, leaving 21 bases between. CDR3 length equals 15 residues. CDR3 loop: CASEWAGRPYNEQFF. The CDR3 region has the DNA TGTGCCAGCGAGTGGGCAGGGCGGCCTTATAATGAGCAGTTCTTC.

This clonotype was recorded only once. Written as DNA, the CDR3 is TGCAGCGTCGGCTATCAGCACTACGAGCAGTACTTC. Its translation: CSVGYQHYEQYF. This chain connects TRBV29-1 to TRBJ2-7, with unresolved D. V shed 6 bases and J shed 3 bases, with 12 bases lying between them. From germline, CDR1 is SQVTM and CDR2 ANQGSEA. This CDR3 is 12 amino acids long.

This clonotype was detected many times. The CDR3 DNA follows: TGCGCCAGCAGACAGGGGCGAAGCCTCACAACTAATGAAAAACTGTTTTTT. It encodes CASRQGRSLTTNEKLFF. The chain couples TRBV10-2 to TRBJ1-4, with 7 positions matching TRBD1. The CDR3 is 17 residues long. Per germline, CDR1 WSHSY and CDR2 SAAADI. V shed 6 bases and J 0 bases; nucleotides not matched to a gene: 10.

This clonotype was recorded at least ten times. V is TRBV14 and J is TRBJ1-2; no clear D gene. V was shortened by 1 base and J by 4 bases, with 7 bases between the two germline ends. This CDR3 has 13 residues. Per germline, CDR1 SGHDN and CDR2 FVKESK. The CDR3 coding sequence is TGTGCCAGCAGCCAAGCGTCCACCTATGGCTACACCTTC. Protein: CASSQASTYGYTF.

The chain combines TRBV20-1 with TRBJ2-1, with 7 bases identical to TRBD2. Germline CDR1 and CDR2: DFQATT and SNEGSKA (reference sequence). This CDR3 spans 15 amino acids. V shed 3 bases and J 10 bases; nucleotides not matched to a gene: 15. This chain's CDR3 is CSASDPTQLSGEQFF. The CDR3 region has the DNA TGCAGTGCTAGCGACCCCACCCAACTTAGCGGGGAGCAGTTCTTC.

In its sample, this clonotype was seen many times. The V and J genes are TRBV6-6 and TRBJ2-5; no firm D call. The ends were cut back, 0 bases at V and 2 bases at J, with 10 bases in the middle. This CDR3 is 15 amino acids long. Germline values: CDR1 MNHNY, CDR2 SVGAGI (reference sequence). CDR3 residues: CASSYSQTVQETQYF. CDR3 bases: TGTGCCAGCAGTTACTCACAGACCGTTCAAGAGACCCAGTACTTC.

This clonotype has a count of ten or more. This chain links TRBV19 with TRBJ2-1; TRBD2 matches 12 bases. Trimming removed 2 bases from V and 10 bases from J; junction bases left unmatched: 9. The CDR3 runs 16 residues. The germline CDR1 and CDR2 sequences are LNHDA and SQIVND (reference sequence). CDR3 amino acids: CASSIQGLAGIREQFF. As DNA, the CDR3 is TGTGCCAGTAGTATACAGGGACTAGCGGGTATAAGGGAGCAGTTCTTC.

This clonotype has a count of ten or more. The chain joins TRBV12-3 or TRBV12-4 to TRBJ2-2; no clear D. The CDR3 runs 12 residues. The V end lost 6 bases, the J end lost 6 bases, and 8 bases lay between the germline ends. The CDR3 loop is CASRPLSGELFF. The CDR3 DNA sequence: TGTGCCAGCAGGCCCTTATCCGGGGAGCTGTTTTTT.

The chain uses TRBV15 and TRBJ1-1; 8 positions match TRBD1. Germline V gives CDR1 LNHNV, CDR2 YYDKDF (reference sequence). After removal of 0 bases from V and 1 base from J, the junction contained 16 bases not matched to a gene. CDR3 length: 20 residues. The CDR3 nucleotides read TGTGCCACCAGCAGAGATTATGCAGGGGGCAATAGCGGTAGGAACACTGAAGCTTTCTTT. Translated, it gives CATSRDYAGGNSGRNTEAFF.

This clonotype was picked up many times. The V call is TRBV10-3, the J call TRBJ2-2; 7 nucleotides line up with TRBD1. With 6 bases clipped from V and 7 bases from J, the junction kept 5 bases outside the gene matches. CDR3 length equals 13 residues. CDR1 is ENHRY and CDR2 is SYGVKD in the germline V gene. The CDR3 DNA reads as TGTGCCATCAGCGACAGGGTGCGCGGGGAGCTGTTTTTT. This translates into CAISDRVRGELFF.

This clonotype has a count of ten or more. This rearrangement joins TRBV6-1 to TRBJ2-2, with TRBD2 matching over 12 bases. Germline lookup yields CDR1 MNHNS and CDR2 SASEGT. J lost 8 bases, V lost 4 bases, and 8 bases had no gene match. The CDR3 covers 16 residues. The CDR3 sequence is CASSATLAGGSGELFF. Here the CDR3 DNA reads TGTGCCAGCAGTGCGACACTAGCGGGAGGTTCTGGGGAGCTGTTTTTT.

This clonotype was counted many times. The chain employs TRBV10-3 and TRBJ1-4; 9 bases fit TRBD1. The CDR3 is 14 residues long. The germline gives CDR1 ENHRY, CDR2 SYGVKD. Trimming took 5 bases from V and 8 from J; bases not matched to a gene: 6. The CDR3 region is CAISRGQGNEKLFF. The CDR3 DNA reads TGTGCCATCAGTAGGGGACAGGGTAACGAAAAACTGTTTTTT.